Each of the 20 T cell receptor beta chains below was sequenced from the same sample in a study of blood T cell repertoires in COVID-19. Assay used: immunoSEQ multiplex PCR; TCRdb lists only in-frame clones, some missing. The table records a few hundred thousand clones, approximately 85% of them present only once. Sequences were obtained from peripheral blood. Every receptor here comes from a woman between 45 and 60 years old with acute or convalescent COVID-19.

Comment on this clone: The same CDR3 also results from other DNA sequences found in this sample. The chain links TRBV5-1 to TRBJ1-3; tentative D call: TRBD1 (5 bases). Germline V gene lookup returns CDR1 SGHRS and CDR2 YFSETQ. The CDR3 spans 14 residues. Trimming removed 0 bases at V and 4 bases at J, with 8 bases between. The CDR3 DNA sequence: TGCGCCAGCAGCTTGGTGGGGCAGGGAAACACCATATATTTT. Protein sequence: CASSLVGQGNTIYF.

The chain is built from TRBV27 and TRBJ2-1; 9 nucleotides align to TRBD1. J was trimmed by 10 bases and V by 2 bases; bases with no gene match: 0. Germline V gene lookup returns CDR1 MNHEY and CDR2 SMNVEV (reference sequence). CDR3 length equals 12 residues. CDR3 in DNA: TGTGCCAGCAGTTTAGGGACAGGGGAGCAGTTCTTC. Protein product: CASSLGTGEQFF.

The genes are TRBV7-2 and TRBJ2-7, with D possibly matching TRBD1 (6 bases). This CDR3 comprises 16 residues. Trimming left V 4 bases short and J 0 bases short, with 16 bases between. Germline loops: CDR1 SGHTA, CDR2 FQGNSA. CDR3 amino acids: CASSYLDSDGSYEQYF. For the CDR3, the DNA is TGTGCCAGCAGCTACTTGGACAGTGATGGCTCCTACGAGCAGTACTTC.

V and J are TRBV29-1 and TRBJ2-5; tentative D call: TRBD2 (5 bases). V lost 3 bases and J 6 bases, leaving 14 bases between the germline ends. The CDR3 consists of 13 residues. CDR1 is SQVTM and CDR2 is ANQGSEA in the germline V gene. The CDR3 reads CSVDLTSAKTQYF. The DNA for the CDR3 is TGCAGCGTTGACCTCACTAGTGCAAAGACCCAGTACTTC.

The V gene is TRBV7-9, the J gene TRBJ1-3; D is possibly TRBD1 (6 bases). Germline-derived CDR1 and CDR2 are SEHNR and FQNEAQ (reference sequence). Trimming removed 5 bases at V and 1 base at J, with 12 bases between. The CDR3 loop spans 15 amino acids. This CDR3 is CASSRTASSGNTIYF. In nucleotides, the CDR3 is TGTGCCAGCAGCCGGACAGCTTCATCTGGAAACACCATATATTTT.

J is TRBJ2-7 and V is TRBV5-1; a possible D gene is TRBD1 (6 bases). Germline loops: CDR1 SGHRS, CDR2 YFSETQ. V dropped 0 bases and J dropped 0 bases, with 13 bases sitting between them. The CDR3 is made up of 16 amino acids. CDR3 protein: CASSLADSRSSYEQYF. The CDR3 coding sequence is TGCGCCAGCAGCTTGGCGGACAGCCGAAGCTCCTACGAGCAGTACTTC.

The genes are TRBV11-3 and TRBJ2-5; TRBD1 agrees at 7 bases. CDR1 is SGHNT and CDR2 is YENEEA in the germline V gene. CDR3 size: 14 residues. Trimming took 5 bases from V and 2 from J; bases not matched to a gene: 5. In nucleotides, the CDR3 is TGTGCCAGCAGCGTACAGGGGATTCAAGAGACCCAGTACTTC. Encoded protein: CASSVQGIQETQYF.

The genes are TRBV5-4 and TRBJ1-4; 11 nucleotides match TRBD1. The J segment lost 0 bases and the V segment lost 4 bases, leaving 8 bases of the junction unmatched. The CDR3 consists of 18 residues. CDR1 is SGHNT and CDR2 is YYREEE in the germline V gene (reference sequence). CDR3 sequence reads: CASSPGQGAIATNEKLFF. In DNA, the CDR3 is TGTGCCAGCAGCCCAGGACAGGGGGCTATTGCAACTAATGAAAAACTGTTTTTT. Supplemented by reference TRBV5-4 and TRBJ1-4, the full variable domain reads ETGVTQSPTHLIKTRGQQVTLRCSSQSGHNTVSWYQQALGQGPQFIFQYYREEENGRGNFPPRFSGLQFPNYSSELNVNALELDDSALYLCASSPGQGAIATNEKLFFGSGTQLSVL.

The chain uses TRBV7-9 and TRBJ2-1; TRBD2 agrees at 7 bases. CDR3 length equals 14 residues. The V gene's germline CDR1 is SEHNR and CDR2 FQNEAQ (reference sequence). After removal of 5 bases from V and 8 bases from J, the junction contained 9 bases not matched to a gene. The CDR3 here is CASSNRDYFDEQFF. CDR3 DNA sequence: TGTGCCAGCAGCAACCGGGACTACTTCGATGAGCAGTTCTTC.

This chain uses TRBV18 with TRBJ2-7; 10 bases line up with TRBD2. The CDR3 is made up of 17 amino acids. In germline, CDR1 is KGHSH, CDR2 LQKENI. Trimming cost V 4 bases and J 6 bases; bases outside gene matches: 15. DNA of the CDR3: TGTGCCAGCTCACGGCAACGGGGAGCGGGAGGGCCGGGCGAGCAGTACTTC. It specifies CASSRQRGAGGPGEQYF.

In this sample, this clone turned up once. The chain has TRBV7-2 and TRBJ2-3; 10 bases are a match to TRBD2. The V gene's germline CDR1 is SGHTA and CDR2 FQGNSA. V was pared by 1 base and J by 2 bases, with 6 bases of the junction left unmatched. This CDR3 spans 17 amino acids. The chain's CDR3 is CASSLVIAGGITDTQYF. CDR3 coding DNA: TGTGCCAGCAGCTTAGTTATAGCGGGAGGTATCACAGATACGCAGTATTTT.

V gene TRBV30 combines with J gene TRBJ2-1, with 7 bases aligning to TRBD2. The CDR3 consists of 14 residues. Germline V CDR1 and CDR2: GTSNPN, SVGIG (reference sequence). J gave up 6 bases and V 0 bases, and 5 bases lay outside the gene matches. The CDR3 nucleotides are TGTGCCTGGAGTGTGGGAGGGGTCGGCAATGAGCAGTTCTTC. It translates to CAWSVGGVGNEQFF.

The CDR3 bases are TGTGCCACCAGCAGAGATACCAGCGGGAACGATTACGAGCAGTACTTC. Its translation: CATSRDTSGNDYEQYF. This chain connects TRBV15 to TRBJ2-7, with 7 bases aligning to TRBD2. The CDR3 runs to 16 residues. Germline lookup yields CDR1 LNHNV and CDR2 YYDKDF (reference sequence). V lost 0 bases and J lost 4; bases outside the gene matches: 9. The full variable domain, with the rest looked up from reference TRBV15 and TRBJ2-7, is DAMVIQNPRYQVTQFGKPVTLSCSQTLNHNVMYWYQQKSSQAPKLLFHYYDKDFNNEADTPDNFQSRRPNTSFCFLDIRSPGLGDTAMYLCATSRDTSGNDYEQYFGPGTRLTVT.

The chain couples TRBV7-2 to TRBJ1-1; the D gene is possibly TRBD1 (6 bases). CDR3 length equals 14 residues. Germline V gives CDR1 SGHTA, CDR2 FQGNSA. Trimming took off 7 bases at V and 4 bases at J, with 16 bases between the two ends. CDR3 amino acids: CASIYSPGATEAFF. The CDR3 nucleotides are TGTGCCAGCATCTATTCCCCAGGGGCCACTGAAGCTTTCTTT.

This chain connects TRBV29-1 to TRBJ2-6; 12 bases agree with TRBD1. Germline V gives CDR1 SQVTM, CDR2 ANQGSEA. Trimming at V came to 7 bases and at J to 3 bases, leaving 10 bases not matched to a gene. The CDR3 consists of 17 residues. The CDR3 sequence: CSAKWGQGASGANVLTF. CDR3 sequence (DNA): TGCAGCGCAAAATGGGGACAGGGGGCGAGTGGGGCCAACGTCCTGACTTTC. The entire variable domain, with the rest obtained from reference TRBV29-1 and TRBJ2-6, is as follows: SAVISQKPSRDICQRGTSLTIQCQVDSQVTMMFWYRQQPGQSLTLIATANQGSEATYESGFVIDKFPISRPNLTFSTLTVSNMSPEDSSIYLCSAKWGQGASGANVLTFGAGSRLTVL.

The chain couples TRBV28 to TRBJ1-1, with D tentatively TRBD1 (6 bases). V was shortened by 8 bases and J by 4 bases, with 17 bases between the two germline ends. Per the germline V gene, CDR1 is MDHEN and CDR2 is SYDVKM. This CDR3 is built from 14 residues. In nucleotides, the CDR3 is TGTGCCAGCTACCGGATATTAGGGGGCACTGAAGCTTTCTTT. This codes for CASYRILGGTEAFF.

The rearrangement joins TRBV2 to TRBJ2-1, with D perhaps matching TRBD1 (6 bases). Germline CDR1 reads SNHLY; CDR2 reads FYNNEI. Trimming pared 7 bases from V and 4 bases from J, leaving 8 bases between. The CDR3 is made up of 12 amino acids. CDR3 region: CASKDSYNEQFF. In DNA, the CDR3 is TGTGCCAGCAAGGACAGTTACAATGAGCAGTTCTTC. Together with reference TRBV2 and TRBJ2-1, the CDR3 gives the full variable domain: EPEVTQTPSHQVTQMGQEVILRCVPISNHLYFYWYRQILGQKVEFLVSFYNNEISEKSEIFDDQFSVERPDGSNFTLKIRSTKLEDSAMYFCASKDSYNEQFFGPGTRLTVL.

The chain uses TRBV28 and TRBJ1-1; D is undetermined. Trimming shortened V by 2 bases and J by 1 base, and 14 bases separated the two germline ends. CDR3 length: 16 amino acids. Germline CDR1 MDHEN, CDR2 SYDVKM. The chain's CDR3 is CASSLVSAAPNTEAFF. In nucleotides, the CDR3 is TGTGCCAGCAGTTTAGTTTCCGCGGCACCGAACACTGAAGCTTTCTTT.

In DNA, the CDR3 is TGTGCCAGCAGTTACAGTGGAGGGGATAATGAAAAACTGTTTTTT. It codes for CASSYSGGDNEKLFF. The chain couples TRBV6-6 to TRBJ1-4; D might be TRBD1 (5 bases). Trimming cost V 2 bases and J 4 bases, with 11 bases left between them. Germline V gene sequence: CDR1 MNHNY, CDR2 SVGAGI (reference sequence). The CDR3 contains 15 residues.

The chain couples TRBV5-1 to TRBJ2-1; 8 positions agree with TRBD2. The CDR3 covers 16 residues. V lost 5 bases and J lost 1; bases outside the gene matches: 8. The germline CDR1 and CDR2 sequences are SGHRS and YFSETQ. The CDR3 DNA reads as TGCGCCAGCAGTGTGGTAGCGGGGATATCCTACAATGAGCAGTTCTTC. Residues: CASSVVAGISYNEQFF.